This TCR beta chain was recorded in a study of blood T cell repertoires in COVID-19. Study at large: Specimens from acute and convalescent COVID-19 originated in the United States, Italy and Spain. PBMCs, B-cell-depleted T cells, or T cells provided the cDNA or gDNA that made up the material.

In the original workflow: Estimation of nucleated cell counts was performed using reference gene primer amplification. Repertoires were generated with immunoSEQ multiplex PCR, while TCRdb's copy carries only in-frame clones and drops some. The DNA was the basis for D and trimming; V, J and clone size are from that table. The sample contains tens of thousands of clones, over 70% of which appear only once. Looked up from germline, CDR1 is MNHEY and CDR2 is SVGEGT. V was clipped by 2 bases and J by 1 base, with 9 bases between them. The CDR3 has 15 residues. The source material was peripheral blood. The receptor comes from an elderly man with active or convalescent COVID-19. This rearrangement joins TRBV6-2 or TRBV6-3 to TRBJ1-3; D uncertain. The CDR3: CASSYGVRSGNTIYF. The CDR3 region has the DNA TGTGCCAGCAGTTACGGAGTTCGATCTGGAAACACCATATATTTT.